What follows are 25 T cell receptor beta chains derived from one specimen sequenced in a study of OX40 agonist ivuxolimab in advanced cancers. Clones were sequenced by immunoSEQ multiplex PCR, and TCRdb holds only the in-frame ones, with some missing. The sample includes approximately 70,000 clones, about 82% of them seen just once. The specimen was CD4+ or CD8+ T cells sorted from blood, collected in a trial of the OX40 agonist ivuxolimab. These receptors were obtained from an adult with an advanced solid tumor such as melanoma, head and neck, liver or kidney cancer.

The chain employs TRBV7-8 and TRBJ1-3, with D perhaps TRBD1 (5 bases). Germline V lookup: CDR1 SGHVS, CDR2 FQNEAQ. V shed 5 bases and J shed 4 bases, with 15 bases lying between them. The CDR3 loop spans 15 amino acids. The CDR3 region is CASSSSGGGGNTIYF. CDR3 sequence (DNA): TGTGCCAGCAGCAGTAGCGGGGGGGGAGGAAACACCATATATTTT. Using reference TRBV7-8 and TRBJ1-3 for the parts outside the CDR3, the full variable domain is GAGVSQSPRYKVAKRGQDVALRCDPISGHVSLFWYQQALGQGPEFLTYFQNEAQLDKSGLPSDRFFAERPEGSVSTLKIQRTQQEDSAVYLCASSSSGGGGNTIYFGEGSWLTVV.

This sequence joins TRBV7-9 and TRBJ1-4, with D tentatively TRBD1 (6 bases). This CDR3 has 15 amino acids. The germline V gene has CDR1 SEHNR and CDR2 FQNEAQ (reference sequence). Trimming left V 4 bases short and J 7 bases short, with 16 bases between. The CDR3 DNA reads TGTGCCAGCAGCTCCCGGCCCACAGGGACTGAAAAACTGTTTTTT. Encoded protein: CASSSRPTGTEKLFF. Supplemented by reference TRBV7-9 and TRBJ1-4, the full variable domain reads DTGVSQNPRHKITKRGQNVTFRCDPISEHNRLYWYRQTLGQGPEFLTYFQNEAQLEKSRLLSDRFSAERPKGSFSTLEIQRTEQGDSAMYLCASSSRPTGTEKLFFGSGTQLSVL.

The V and J genes are TRBV6-6 and TRBJ1-2; D is ambiguous. Germline loops: CDR1 MNHNY, CDR2 SVGAGI (reference sequence). The CDR3 runs 13 residues. With 2 bases removed from V and 5 bases from J, the gap between germline ends came to 9 bases. The DNA for the CDR3 is TGTGCCAGCAGTTACCGCAGTGGGTATGGCTACACCTTC. This sequence encodes CASSYRSGYGYTF.

This chain links TRBV19 with TRBJ1-1; 7 nucleotides match TRBD1. Per germline, CDR1 LNHDA and CDR2 SQIVND (reference sequence). This CDR3 is built from 14 residues. The ends lost 6 bases at V and 1 base at J; junction bases unmatched: 5. This CDR3 reads CASRRQGPNTEAFF. Here the CDR3 DNA reads TGTGCCAGTAGGAGACAGGGACCGAACACTGAAGCTTTCTTT. The variable domain in full, completed from reference TRBV19 and TRBJ1-1, reads DGGITQSPKYLFRKEGQNVTLSCEQNLNHDAMYWYRQDPGQGLRLIYYSQIVNDFQKGDIAEGYSVSREKKESFPLTVTSAQKNPTAFYLCASRRQGPNTEAFFGQGTRLTVV.

This sequence joins TRBV6-5 and TRBJ2-7; no definite D call. CDR3 length: 14 amino acids. The germline V gene has CDR1 MNHEY and CDR2 SVGAGI. Trimming shortened V by 0 bases and J by 7 bases, and 13 bases separated the two germline ends. CDR3 sequence (DNA): TGTGCCAGCAGTTACTCGAGTGAAGTTAGGGAGCAGTACTTC. It translates to CASSYSSEVREQYF.

The gene calls are TRBV7-9 and TRBJ2-7; D may be TRBD1 or TRBD2 (6 bases each). The V gene lost 6 bases and the J gene lost 5 bases, with 14 bases spanning the gap. Germline V gives CDR1 SEHNR, CDR2 FQNEAQ (reference sequence). The CDR3 is 13 residues long. CDR3 coding DNA: TGTGCCAGCAGTACCCGGGGGCAGAACGAGCAGTACTTC. The encoded protein is CASSTRGQNEQYF.

This chain joins TRBV4-1 and TRBJ1-5; D unresolved. Germline lookup yields CDR1 MGHRA and CDR2 YSYEKL. The CDR3 is made up of 16 amino acids. The V end lost 5 bases, the J end lost 8 bases, and 22 bases lay between the germline ends. For the CDR3, the DNA is TGCGCCAGCAGCGATAACTGGGCAACAGAAAGGGAGCCCCAGCATTTT. It encodes CASSDNWATEREPQHF.

V usage is TRBV19 and J usage is TRBJ1-5, with 7 bases lining up with TRBD1. The junction had 4 bases not matched to a gene; V was cut back by 6 bases and J by 8 bases. Germline CDR1 LNHDA, CDR2 SQIVND (reference sequence). The CDR3 contains 12 residues. The CDR3 DNA follows: TGTGCCAGTAGGTTACAGGGGAAGCCCCAGCATTTT. Protein sequence: CASRLQGKPQHF.

V and J are TRBV6-6 and TRBJ2-5; D may match TRBD1 or TRBD2 (5 bases each). Germline values: CDR1 MNHNY, CDR2 SVGAGI (reference sequence). V shed 8 bases and J shed 9 bases, with 13 bases lying between them. CDR3 length: 11 amino acids. For the CDR3, the DNA is TGTGCCAGCCTCGGGGCGGATTCCCAGTACTTC. This codes for CASLGADSQYF.

The rearrangement links TRBV5-8 to TRBJ1-2, with D uncertain. The germline gives CDR1 SGHTS, CDR2 YDEGEE. The CDR3 is 15 amino acids. With 0 bases removed from V and 7 bases from J, the gap between germline ends came to 16 bases. The CDR3 loop reads CASSLAEVPARGYTF. CDR3 sequence (DNA): TGTGCCAGCAGCTTGGCAGAGGTTCCGGCGCGTGGCTACACCTTC.

This clone came up a few times. The V gene is TRBV11-3, the J gene TRBJ1-2, with D perhaps TRBD1 (6 bases). Germline loops: CDR1 SGHNT, CDR2 YENEEA. Trimming cost V 6 bases and J 4 bases, with 15 bases left between them. This CDR3 has 14 residues. Written as DNA, the CDR3 is TGTGCCAGCAGTTCCTTCGACAGGCCCTATGGCTACACCTTC. It translates to CASSSFDRPYGYTF.

About this clone: At one end the junction does not follow the germline gene, possibly because of a read error. The genes are TRBV5-1 and TRBJ1-2, with D perhaps TRBD1 (6 bases). The germline CDR1 and CDR2 sequences are SGHRS and YFSETQ. CDR3 length equals 15 residues. DNA of the CDR3: TGTGCCAGCAGCTCCATGGGGGGGGCAGACTATGGCTACACCTTC. This sequence encodes CASSSMGGADYGYTF.

This chain connects TRBV29-1 to TRBJ1-4; possibly TRBD1 for D (5 bases). The CDR3 runs to 13 residues. The V end was cut by 4 bases, the J end by 8 bases, with 14 bases between. The germline V gene encodes CDR1 SQVTM and CDR2 ANQGSEA. The CDR3 loop is CSVVDRELEKLFF. CDR3 DNA sequence: TGCAGCGTTGTCGACAGAGAGCTAGAAAAACTGTTTTTT.

This chain uses TRBV7-9 with TRBJ2-3, with a weak D call TRBD2 (5 bases). Trimming removed 10 bases at V and 2 bases at J, with 13 bases between. The germline gives CDR1 SEHNR, CDR2 FQNEAQ (reference sequence). This CDR3 region has 13 residues. CDR3: CATNPGNTDTQYF. The CDR3 nucleotides are TGTGCCACCAACCCGGGAAACACAGATACGCAGTATTTT.

Concerning this clone itself: No conserved phenylalanine or tryptophan ends this CDR3, so it is likely a read error. The DNA is omitted, as the CDR3 cannot be located on it reliably, and the CDR3 follows TCRdb's listing. The chain joins TRBV5-5 to TRBJ2-7; the table's TRBD2 call for D was not verified on the DNA. Germline CDR1 SGHKS, CDR2 YYEKEE (reference sequence). The CDR3 sequence runs 12 residues, both termini included. CDR3 amino acids: CASSSSGTSGYL.

The V and J genes are TRBV27 and TRBJ2-2; 8 positions agree with TRBD1. The CDR3 is made up of 13 amino acids. The junction had 8 bases not matched to a gene; V was cut back by 10 bases and J by 7 bases. The germline CDR1 and CDR2 sequences are MNHEY and SMNVEV (reference sequence). CDR3 nucleotides: TGTGCCACCGCCCAGGGGGCTGTCGGGGAGCTGTTTTTT. It translates to CATAQGAVGELFF.

V is TRBV5-1 and J is TRBJ2-7, with unresolved D. The CDR3 has 13 amino acids. Looked up from germline, CDR1 is SGHRS and CDR2 is YFSETQ. Deletions cut 0 bases from V and 7 bases from J, with 11 bases between. Here the CDR3 reads CASSLDLAGEQYF. CDR3 in DNA: TGCGCCAGCAGCTTGGACCTCGCCGGGGAGCAGTACTTC.

This chain links TRBV6-5 with TRBJ2-7; D is tentatively TRBD1 or TRBD2 (5 bases each). This CDR3 spans 16 amino acids. V dropped 0 bases and J dropped 0 bases, with 12 bases sitting between them. The germline V gene has CDR1 MNHEY and CDR2 SVGAGI. The CDR3: CASSYSALGTSYEQYF. CDR3 nucleotides: TGTGCCAGCAGTTACTCAGCTCTCGGGACCTCCTACGAGCAGTACTTC.

The chain is built from TRBV19 and TRBJ1-1; weak D call: TRBD1 (5 bases). The ends were cut back, 2 bases at V and 6 bases at J, with 7 bases in the middle. CDR1 and CDR2 (germline): LNHDA, SQIVND (reference sequence). CDR3 length: 12 amino acids. The CDR3 loop is CASSIRGAEAFF. CDR3 DNA sequence: TGTGCCAGTAGTATACGGGGGGCTGAAGCTTTCTTT.

The rearrangement uses TRBV5-1 and TRBJ1-2; D ambiguous. Germline V gene sequence: CDR1 SGHRS, CDR2 YFSETQ. Trimming removed 5 bases from V and 0 bases from J, with 5 bases in between. The CDR3 is 12 amino acids. The CDR3 region has the DNA TGCGCCAGCAGGATAGCTAACTATGGCTACACCTTC. Translating it yields CASRIANYGYTF.

The V and J genes are TRBV7-3 and TRBJ2-1, with unresolved D. The germline gives CDR1 SGHTA, CDR2 FQGTGA. The V gene lost 5 bases and the J gene lost 7 bases, with 9 bases spanning the gap. The CDR3 is 12 amino acids. The CDR3 sequence: CASSATVNEQFF. The CDR3 nucleotides are TGTGCCAGCAGCGCGACTGTGAATGAGCAGTTCTTC.

This clone has just a few counts. J is TRBJ2-2 and V is TRBV4-1; D is uncertain. The CDR3 spans 16 residues. Deletions cut 1 base from V and 4 bases from J, with 13 bases between. The germline V gene encodes CDR1 MGHRA and CDR2 YSYEKL. This chain's CDR3 is CASSQADMGFTGELFF. The CDR3 DNA follows: TGCGCCAGCAGCCAAGCCGACATGGGGTTCACCGGGGAGCTGTTTTTT.

The V call is TRBV5-8, the J call TRBJ1-2; D gene unclear. From germline, CDR1 is SGHTS and CDR2 YDEGEE. Trimming took off 2 bases at V and 6 bases at J, with 5 bases between the two ends. The CDR3 is 11 residues long. CDR3 sequence: CASSFSHGYTF. The CDR3 nucleotides read TGTGCCAGCAGCTTTAGCCATGGCTACACCTTC.

This chain uses TRBV30 with TRBJ1-2; D unclear. V lost 2 bases and J 8 bases, leaving 12 bases between the germline ends. This CDR3 has 12 amino acids. Germline CDR1 GTSNPN, CDR2 SVGIG (reference sequence). CDR3 DNA sequence: TGTGCCTGGAGTTCCACGGGAAGAGGCTACACCTTC. It translates to CAWSSTGRGYTF. Based on the CDR3 plus reference TRBV30 and TRBJ1-2, the full variable domain is SQTIHQWPATLVQPVGSPLSLECTVEGTSNPNLYWYRQAAGRGLQLLFYSVGIGQISSEVPQNLSASRPQDRQFILSSKKLLLSDSGFYLCAWSSTGRGYTFGSGTRLTVV.

A single count supports this clone. CDR3 residues: CASSNLRTAGQPQHF. The CDR3 DNA follows: TGTGCCAGCAGCAACCTTCGGACGGCCGGTCAGCCCCAGCATTTT. The chain carries TRBV6-5 and TRBJ1-5; no reliable D call. Germline V gene lookup returns CDR1 MNHEY and CDR2 SVGAGI. The V and J ends lost 6 bases and 6 bases respectively, with 18 bases between them. This CDR3 comprises 15 residues.